Listed here are 17 T cell receptor beta chains from one sample, sequenced in a study of immune heterogeneity within non-small cell lung tumors. The authors used about 540 ng of bulk tumor genomic DNA per sample as template. The authors collected several far-apart biopsies from each primary tumor during surgery. Before undergoing curative surgery, patients had newly diagnosed non-small cell lung cancer that was untreated. A multiplex PCR containing 32 V primers and 13 J primers was used to amplify TCR beta CDR3. TCRdb redid the calling of the multiplex PCR reads with MiXCR, one entry per CDR3 protein. The table has approximately 12,000 distinct CDR3 sequences, under 25% seen once; the top ten hold approximately 4.2%. Sequenced material: lung tumor tissue. These receptors were taken from a man aged 55 to 69 with non-small cell lung cancer.

The chain joins TRBV20-1 to TRBJ2-1; D not resolved. Germline assignment: CDR1 DFQATT and CDR2 SNEGSKA (reference sequence). Trimming shortened V by 0 bases and J by 4 bases, and 7 bases separated the two germline ends. The CDR3 is 13 residues long. The CDR3 here is CSAREVPYNEQFF. The CDR3 DNA reads as TGCAGTGCTAGAGAGGTACCTTACAATGAGCAGTTCTTC.

The chain links TRBV20-1 to TRBJ2-1; 12 nucleotides agree with TRBD2. From germline, CDR1 is DFQATT and CDR2 SNEGSKA (reference sequence). Trimming cost V 6 bases and J 8 bases; bases outside gene matches: 11. The CDR3 has 15 residues. For the CDR3, the DNA is TGCAGTGCCCCGCGGGTACTAGCGGGAGGTCATGAGCAGTTCTTC. Its protein is CSAPRVLAGGHEQFF.

This clonotype was seen a single time. This chain joins TRBV2 and TRBJ2-1, with 12 bases that match TRBD2. Trimming removed 6 bases from V and 6 bases from J; junction bases left unmatched: 9. The CDR3 runs to 16 residues. Germline V gene sequence: CDR1 SNHLY, CDR2 FYNNEI. In DNA, the CDR3 is TGTGCCAGCAGAGACCTGACTAGCGGGGGATTCAATGAGCAGTTCTTC. Translated, it gives CASRDLTSGGFNEQFF.

This clonotype appeared a few times. The rearrangement uses TRBV27 and TRBJ1-1; D possibly corresponds to TRBD1 (6 bases). The V end lost 5 bases, the J end lost 1 base, and 17 bases lay between the germline ends. This CDR3 is built from 16 residues. In germline, CDR1 is MNHEY, CDR2 SMNVEV (reference sequence). In DNA, the CDR3 is TGTGCCAGCAGTCCACTGAGGGGGGGGAGGAACACTGAAGCTTTCTTT. Its translation: CASSPLRGGRNTEAFF.

This clonotype has a count of ten or more. The chain combines TRBV9 with TRBJ1-6; D uncertain. This CDR3 has 15 amino acids. From germline, CDR1 is SGDLS and CDR2 YYNGEE. With 3 bases removed from V and 0 bases from J, the gap between germline ends came to 7 bases. The CDR3 DNA follows: TGTGCCAGCAGCGCCCAGAGCTCCTATAATTCACCCCTCCACTTT. Its protein is CASSAQSSYNSPLHF.

The chain couples TRBV3-1 to TRBJ2-7, with D tentatively TRBD1 (8 bases). Trimming cost V 4 bases and J 6 bases, with 22 bases left between them. Germline V gene lookup returns CDR1 LGHDT and CDR2 YNNKEL (reference sequence). The CDR3 contains 16 residues. The CDR3 DNA reads TGTGCCAGCAGCCCTCTCCGGCCGGGAGGACAGGGCGAGCAGTACTTC. This codes for CASSPLRPGGQGEQYF.

This clonotype is medium-sized by share. The V gene is TRBV24-1, the J gene TRBJ1-2, with D perhaps TRBD1 (6 bases). The CDR3 runs to 14 residues. Germline CDR1 reads KGHDR; CDR2 reads SFDVKD. Trimming cost V 5 bases and J 5 bases, with 14 bases left between them. The CDR3 nucleotides read TGTGCCACCAGTGCCTCGGACAGCTGGTATGGCTACACCTTC. Amino acids: CATSASDSWYGYTF.

This clonotype was counted once. This may stem from a read error, because a much larger clone lies one nucleotide away. Because it lacks the conserved phenylalanine or tryptophan at the end, this CDR3 is likely a read error. V gene TRBV24-1 combines with J gene TRBJ2-3; possibly TRBD1 for D (6 bases). V shed 5 bases and J shed 5 bases, with 10 bases lying between them. CDR1 is KGHDR and CDR2 is SFDVKD in the germline V gene. The CDR3 runs 13 residues. The CDR3 region is CATSVSGEDTQYL. The CDR3 DNA is TGTGCCACCAGTGTCTCAGGGGAAGATACGCAGTATCTT.

The CDR3 bases are TGTGCCAGCAGCTTGTGGGGAGTCAACTATGGCTACACCTTC. Translation gives CASSLWGVNYGYTF. This rearrangement joins TRBV5-6 to TRBJ1-2; unclear D gene. Per germline, CDR1 SGHDT and CDR2 YYEEEE. The CDR3 is 14 residues long. Trimming shortened V by 1 base and J by 2 bases, and 9 bases separated the two germline ends.

This clonotype is medium-sized in the sample. The chain couples TRBV12-3 or TRBV12-4 to TRBJ1-2, with D hard to call. V lost 5 bases, J lost 1 base, and 8 bases lay in between. CDR3 length equals 13 residues. The CDR3 is CASSPRDNYGYTF. For the CDR3, the DNA is TGTGCCAGCAGTCCGCGGGATAACTATGGCTACACCTTC.

This clonotype appeared once. A much larger clonotype is one base distant, so this may be a read error. V usage is TRBV27 and J usage is TRBJ1-1, with D hard to call. The CDR3 sequence is 16 residues long. Trimming took off 7 bases at V and 5 bases at J, with 23 bases between the two ends. From germline, CDR1 is MNHEY and CDR2 SMNVEV (reference sequence). CDR3 in DNA: TGTGCCAGCAAAAAAACGTTCACGGGGTTGAGGACTGAAGCTTTCTTT. Translating gives CASKKTFTGLRTEAFF.

This clonotype is medium-sized by share. The J gene is TRBJ2-7, the V gene TRBV19, with TRBD1 identical over 9 bases. This CDR3 is built from 15 residues. Unmatched junction bases numbered 9, after V lost 7 bases and J lost 2 bases. Germline CDR1 reads LNHDA; CDR2 reads SQIVND (reference sequence). CDR3 bases: TGTGCCAGTAAAGACGACAGGGGGGGAACCTACGAGCAGTACTTC. Translated: CASKDDRGGTYEQYF.

This clonotype was picked up many times. The V gene is TRBV27, the J gene TRBJ2-1; 12 nucleotides line up with TRBD2. The length of the CDR3 is 21 residues. With 3 bases clipped from V and 3 bases from J, the junction kept 18 bases outside the gene matches. CDR1 is MNHEY and CDR2 is SMNVEV in the germline V gene (reference sequence). This CDR3 reads CASSFYMPRIETSGSYNEQFF. The CDR3 nucleotides are TGTGCCAGCAGTTTTTATATGCCCCGAATCGAGACTAGCGGGAGCTACAATGAGCAGTTCTTC.

The chain couples TRBV9 to TRBJ2-1; 10 positions match TRBD1. V shed 4 bases and J 13 bases; nucleotides not matched to a gene: 23. The length of the CDR3 is 18 residues. CDR1 and CDR2 from the germline V gene are SGDLS and YYNGEE. CDR3 sequence reads: CASSLHDRGRRSGEIQFF. CDR3 bases: TGTGCCAGCAGCTTACACGACAGGGGGCGCAGGTCGGGTGAGATACAGTTCTTC.

Relative to its sample, this clonotype is medium-sized (0.01 to 0.1%). The chain recombines TRBV28 with TRBJ2-7; 11 positions agree with TRBD2. This CDR3 comprises 18 residues. With 5 bases clipped from V and 9 bases from J, the junction kept 21 bases outside the gene matches. Germline V gene data show CDR1 as MDHEN and CDR2 as SYDVKM. The CDR3 sequence is CASSPLAGVYLGIMGQYF. In DNA form, the CDR3 reads TGTGCCAGCAGTCCACTAGCGGGAGTATATCTGGGGATCATGGGGCAGTACTTC.

The chain is built from TRBV28 and TRBJ2-1, with D possibly TRBD2 on 5 matching bases. The CDR3 runs to 14 residues. Germline-derived CDR1 and CDR2 are MDHEN and SYDVKM. V dropped 6 bases and J dropped 0 bases, with 9 bases sitting between them. CDR3 bases: TGTGCCAGCAGGGCGGGCGGCTCCTACAATGAGCAGTTCTTC. Amino acid sequence: CASRAGGSYNEQFF. Together with reference TRBV28 and TRBJ2-1, the CDR3 gives the full variable domain: DVKVTQSSRYLVKRTGEKVFLECVQDMDHENMFWYRQDPGLGLRLIYFSYDVKMKEKGDIPEGYSVSREKKERFSLILESASTNQTSMYLCASRAGGSYNEQFFGPGTRLTVL.

Regarding this clonotype: A read error may be the cause here, since a much bigger clone is one base away. This rearrangement joins TRBV6-2 or TRBV6-3 to TRBJ1-5; D is possibly TRBD1 (5 bases). The CDR3 loop spans 17 amino acids. Germline V gene sequence: CDR1 MNHEY, CDR2 SVGEGT. The DNA for the CDR3 is TGTGCCAGCATCCGAGCCCTTGGAGGGGCCAGCAATCATCCCCAGCATTTT. Translation: CASIRALGGASNHPQHF.